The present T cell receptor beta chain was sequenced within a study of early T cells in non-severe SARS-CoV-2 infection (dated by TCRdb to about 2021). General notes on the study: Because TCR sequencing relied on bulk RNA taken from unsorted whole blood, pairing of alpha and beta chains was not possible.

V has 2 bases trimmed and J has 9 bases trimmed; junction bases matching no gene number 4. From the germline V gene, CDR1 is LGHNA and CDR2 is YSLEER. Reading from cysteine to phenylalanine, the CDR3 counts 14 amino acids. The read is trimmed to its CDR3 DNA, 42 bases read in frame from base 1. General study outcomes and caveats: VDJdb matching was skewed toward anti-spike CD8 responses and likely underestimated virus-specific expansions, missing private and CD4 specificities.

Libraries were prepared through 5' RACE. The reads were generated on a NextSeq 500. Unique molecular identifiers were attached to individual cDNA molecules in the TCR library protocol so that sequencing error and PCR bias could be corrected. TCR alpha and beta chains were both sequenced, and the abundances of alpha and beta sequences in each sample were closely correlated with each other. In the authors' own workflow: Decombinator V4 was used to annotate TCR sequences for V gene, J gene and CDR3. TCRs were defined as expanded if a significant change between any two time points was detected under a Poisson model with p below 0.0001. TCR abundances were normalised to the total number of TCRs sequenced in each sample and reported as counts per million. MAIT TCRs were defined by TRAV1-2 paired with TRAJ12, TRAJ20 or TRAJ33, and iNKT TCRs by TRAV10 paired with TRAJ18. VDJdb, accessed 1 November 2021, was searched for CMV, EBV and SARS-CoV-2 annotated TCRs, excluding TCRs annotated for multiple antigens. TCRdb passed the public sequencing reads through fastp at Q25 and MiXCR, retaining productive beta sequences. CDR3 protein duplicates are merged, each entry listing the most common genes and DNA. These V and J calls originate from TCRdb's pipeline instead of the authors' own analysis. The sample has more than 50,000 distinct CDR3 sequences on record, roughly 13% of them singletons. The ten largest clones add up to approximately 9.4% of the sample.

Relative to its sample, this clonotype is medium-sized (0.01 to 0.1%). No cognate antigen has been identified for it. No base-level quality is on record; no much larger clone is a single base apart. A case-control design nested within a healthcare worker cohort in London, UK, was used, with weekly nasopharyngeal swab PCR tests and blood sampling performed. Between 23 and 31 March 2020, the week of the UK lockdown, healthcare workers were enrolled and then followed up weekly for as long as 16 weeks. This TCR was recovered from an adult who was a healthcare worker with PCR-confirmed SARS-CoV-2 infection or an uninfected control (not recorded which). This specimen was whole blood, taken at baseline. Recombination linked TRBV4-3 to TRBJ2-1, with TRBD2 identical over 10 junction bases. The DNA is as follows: TGCGCCAGCAGCCAATTCCCTAGCGGGAGTGAGCAGTTCTTC. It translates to CASSQFPSGSEQFF.